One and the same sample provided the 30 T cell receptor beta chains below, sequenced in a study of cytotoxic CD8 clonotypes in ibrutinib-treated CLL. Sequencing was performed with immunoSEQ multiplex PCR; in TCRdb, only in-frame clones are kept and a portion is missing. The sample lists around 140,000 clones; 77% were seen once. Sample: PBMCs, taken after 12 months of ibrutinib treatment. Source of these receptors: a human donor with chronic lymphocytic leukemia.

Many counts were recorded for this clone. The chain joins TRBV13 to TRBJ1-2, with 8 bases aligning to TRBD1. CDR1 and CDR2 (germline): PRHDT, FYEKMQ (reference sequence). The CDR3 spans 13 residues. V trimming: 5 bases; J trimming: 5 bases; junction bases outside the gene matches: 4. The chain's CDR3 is CASSTTGEYGYTF. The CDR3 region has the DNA TGTGCCAGCAGCACGACAGGGGAGTATGGCTACACCTTC.

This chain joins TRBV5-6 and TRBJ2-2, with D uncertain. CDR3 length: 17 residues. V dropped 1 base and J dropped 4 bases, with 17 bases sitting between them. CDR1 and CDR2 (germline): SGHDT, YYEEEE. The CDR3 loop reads CASSLYALRPGTGELFF. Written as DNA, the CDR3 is TGTGCCAGCAGCTTGTATGCACTCCGCCCCGGCACCGGGGAGCTGTTTTTT.

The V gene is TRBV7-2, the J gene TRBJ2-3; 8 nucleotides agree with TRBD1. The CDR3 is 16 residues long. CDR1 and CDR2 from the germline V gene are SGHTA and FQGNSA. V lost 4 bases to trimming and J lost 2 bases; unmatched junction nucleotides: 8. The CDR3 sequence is CASSSWDRLSTDTQYF. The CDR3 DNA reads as TGTGCCAGCAGCTCCTGGGACAGGTTGTCCACAGATACGCAGTATTTT. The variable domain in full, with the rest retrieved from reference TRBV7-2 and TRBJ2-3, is GAGVSQSPSNKVTEKGKDVELRCDPISGHTALYWYRQSLGQGLEFLIYFQGNSAPDKSGLPSDRFSAERTGGSVSTLTIQRTQQEDSAVYLCASSSWDRLSTDTQYFGPGTRLTVL.

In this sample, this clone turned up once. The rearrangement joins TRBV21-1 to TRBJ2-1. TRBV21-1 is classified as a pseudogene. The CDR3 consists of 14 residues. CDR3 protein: CASHSALRHNEQFF. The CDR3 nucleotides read TGTGCCAGCCATTCGGCCCTACGGCACAATGAGCAGTTCTTC.

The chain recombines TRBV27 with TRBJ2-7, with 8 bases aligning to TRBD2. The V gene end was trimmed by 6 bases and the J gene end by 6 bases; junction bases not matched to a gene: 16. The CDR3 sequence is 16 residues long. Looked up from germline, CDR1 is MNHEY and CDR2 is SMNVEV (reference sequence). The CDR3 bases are TGTGCCAGCAGAGAGGGATCAGCGGGAGTTTTTAGCGAGCAGTACTTC. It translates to CASREGSAGVFSEQYF.

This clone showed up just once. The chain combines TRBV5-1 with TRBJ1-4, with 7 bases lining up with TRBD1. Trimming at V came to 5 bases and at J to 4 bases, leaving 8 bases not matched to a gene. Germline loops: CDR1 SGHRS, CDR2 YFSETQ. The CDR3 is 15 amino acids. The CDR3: CASRHRGEGNEKLFF. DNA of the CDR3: TGCGCCAGCAGACACAGGGGAGAGGGTAATGAAAAACTGTTTTTT.

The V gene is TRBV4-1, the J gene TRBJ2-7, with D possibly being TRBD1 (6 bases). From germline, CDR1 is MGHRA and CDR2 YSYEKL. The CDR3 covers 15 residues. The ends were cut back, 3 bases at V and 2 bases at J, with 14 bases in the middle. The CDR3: CASSHPSQGTYEQYF. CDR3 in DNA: TGCGCCAGCAGCCATCCGTCGCAGGGGACCTACGAGCAGTACTTC.

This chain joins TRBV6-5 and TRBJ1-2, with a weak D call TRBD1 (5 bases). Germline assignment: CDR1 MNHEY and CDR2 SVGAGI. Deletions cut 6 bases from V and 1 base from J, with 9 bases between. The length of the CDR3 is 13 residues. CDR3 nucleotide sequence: TGTGCCAGCAGGTACAGGTATAACTATGGCTACACCTTC. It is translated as CASRYRYNYGYTF.

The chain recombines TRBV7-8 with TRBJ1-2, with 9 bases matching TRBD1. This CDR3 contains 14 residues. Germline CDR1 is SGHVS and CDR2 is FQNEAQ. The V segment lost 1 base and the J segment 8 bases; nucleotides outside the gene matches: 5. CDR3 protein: CASSLEGTGRGYTF. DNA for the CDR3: TGTGCCAGCAGCTTAGAGGGGACAGGGCGCGGCTACACCTTC.

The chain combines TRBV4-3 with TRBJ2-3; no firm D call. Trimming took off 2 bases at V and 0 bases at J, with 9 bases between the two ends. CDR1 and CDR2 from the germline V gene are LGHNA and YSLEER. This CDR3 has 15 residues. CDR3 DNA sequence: TGCGCCAGCAGCCAACGAAGAACTAGCACAGATACGCAGTATTTT. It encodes CASSQRRTSTDTQYF.

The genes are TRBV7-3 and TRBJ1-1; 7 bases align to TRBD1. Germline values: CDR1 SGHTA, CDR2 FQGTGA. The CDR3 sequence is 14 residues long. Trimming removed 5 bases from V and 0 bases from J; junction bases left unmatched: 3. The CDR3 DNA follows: TGTGCCAGCAGCCGGGACAGCTTGAACACTGAAGCTTTCTTT. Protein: CASSRDSLNTEAFF. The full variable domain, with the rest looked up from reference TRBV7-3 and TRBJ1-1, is GAGVSQTPSNKVTEKGKYVELRCDPISGHTALYWYRQSLGQGPEFLIYFQGTGAADDSGLPNDRFFAVRPEGSVSTLKIQRTERGDSAVYLCASSRDSLNTEAFFGQGTRLTVV.

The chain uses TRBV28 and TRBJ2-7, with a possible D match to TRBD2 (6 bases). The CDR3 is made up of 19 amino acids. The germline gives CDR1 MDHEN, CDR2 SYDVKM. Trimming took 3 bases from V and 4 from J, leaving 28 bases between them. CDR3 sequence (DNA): TGTGCCAGCAGTTTCGTCGGGGGAGGCTTCAGCAAGATAGAGTACGAGCAGTACTTC. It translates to CASSFVGGGFSKIEYEQYF.

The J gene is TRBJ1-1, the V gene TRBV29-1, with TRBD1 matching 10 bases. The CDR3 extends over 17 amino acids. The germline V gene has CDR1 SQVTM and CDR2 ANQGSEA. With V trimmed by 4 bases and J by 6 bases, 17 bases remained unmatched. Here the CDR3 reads CSVGKWLKDRGSPEAFF. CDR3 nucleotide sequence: TGCAGCGTTGGAAAATGGCTCAAGGACAGGGGGAGTCCTGAAGCTTTCTTT.

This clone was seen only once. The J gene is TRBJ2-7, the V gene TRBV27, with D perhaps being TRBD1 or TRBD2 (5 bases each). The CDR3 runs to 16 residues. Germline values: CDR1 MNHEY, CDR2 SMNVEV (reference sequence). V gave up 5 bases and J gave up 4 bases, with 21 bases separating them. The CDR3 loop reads CASSRRIGTISYEQYF. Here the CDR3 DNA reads TGTGCCAGCAGTAGGAGAATCGGGACGATATCGTACGAGCAGTACTTC.

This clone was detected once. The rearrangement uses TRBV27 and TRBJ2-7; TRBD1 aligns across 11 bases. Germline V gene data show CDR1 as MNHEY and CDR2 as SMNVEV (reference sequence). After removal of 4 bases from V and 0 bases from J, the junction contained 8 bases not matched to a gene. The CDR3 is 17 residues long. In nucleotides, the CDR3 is TGTGCCAGCAGTTCGGACAGGGGGCAATTAAGCTCCTACGAGCAGTACTTC. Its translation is CASSSDRGQLSSYEQYF.

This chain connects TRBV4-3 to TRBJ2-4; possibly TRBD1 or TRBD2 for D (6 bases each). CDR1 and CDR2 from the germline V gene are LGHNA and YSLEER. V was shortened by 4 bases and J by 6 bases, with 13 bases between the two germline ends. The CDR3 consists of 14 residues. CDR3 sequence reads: CASSPARGGNIQYF. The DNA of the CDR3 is TGCGCCAGCAGCCCTGCCAGGGGAGGAAACATTCAGTACTTC.

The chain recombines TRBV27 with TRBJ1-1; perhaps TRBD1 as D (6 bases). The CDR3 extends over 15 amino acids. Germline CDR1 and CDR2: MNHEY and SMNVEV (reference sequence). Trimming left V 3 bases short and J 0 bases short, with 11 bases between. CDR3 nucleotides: TGTGCCAGCAGTTTTGGAGGACAGATGAACACTGAAGCTTTCTTT. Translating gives CASSFGGQMNTEAFF.

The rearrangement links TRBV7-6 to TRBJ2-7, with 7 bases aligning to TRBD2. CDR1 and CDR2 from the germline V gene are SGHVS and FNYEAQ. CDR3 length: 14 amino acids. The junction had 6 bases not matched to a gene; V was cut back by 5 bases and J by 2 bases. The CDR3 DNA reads TGTGCCAGCAGCCGCGGCGGGAGCACCTACGAGCAGTACTTC. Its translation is CASSRGGSTYEQYF.

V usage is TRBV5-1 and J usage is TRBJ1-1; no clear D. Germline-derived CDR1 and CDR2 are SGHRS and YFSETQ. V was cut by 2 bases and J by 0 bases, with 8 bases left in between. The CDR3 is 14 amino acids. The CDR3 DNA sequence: TGCGCCAGCAGCTTCGCGGAAGTGAACACTGAAGCTTTCTTT. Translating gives CASSFAEVNTEAFF.

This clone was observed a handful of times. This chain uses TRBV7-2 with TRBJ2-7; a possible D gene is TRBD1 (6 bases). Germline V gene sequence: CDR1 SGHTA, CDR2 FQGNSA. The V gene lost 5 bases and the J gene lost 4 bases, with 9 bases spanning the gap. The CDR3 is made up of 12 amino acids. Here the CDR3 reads CASSQQGYEQYF. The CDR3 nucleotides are TGTGCCAGCAGCCAACAGGGTTACGAGCAGTACTTC.

CDR3 loop: CASSHKNRVLEETQYF. CDR3 DNA: TGTGCCAGTAGTCATAAGAACAGGGTGCTGGAAGAGACCCAGTACTTC. The genes are TRBV19 and TRBJ2-5; D is perhaps TRBD1 (6 bases). From germline, CDR1 is LNHDA and CDR2 SQIVND (reference sequence). V was cut by 5 bases and J by 3 bases, with 19 bases left in between. The CDR3 loop spans 16 amino acids.

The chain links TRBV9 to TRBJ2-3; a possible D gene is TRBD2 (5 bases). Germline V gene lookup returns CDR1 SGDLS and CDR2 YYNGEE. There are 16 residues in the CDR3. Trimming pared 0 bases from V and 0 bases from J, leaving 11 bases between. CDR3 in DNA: TGTGCCAGCAGCGTAGGGGCGGGCGCTAGCACAGATACGCAGTATTTT. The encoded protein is CASSVGAGASTDTQYF.

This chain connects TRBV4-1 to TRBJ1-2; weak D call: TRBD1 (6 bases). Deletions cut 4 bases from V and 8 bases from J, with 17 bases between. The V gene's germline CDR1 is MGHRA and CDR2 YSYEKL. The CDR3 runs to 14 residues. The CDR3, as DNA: TGCGCCAGCAGCCGAGGGGGGACATTGACAGGCTACACCTTC. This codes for CASSRGGTLTGYTF.

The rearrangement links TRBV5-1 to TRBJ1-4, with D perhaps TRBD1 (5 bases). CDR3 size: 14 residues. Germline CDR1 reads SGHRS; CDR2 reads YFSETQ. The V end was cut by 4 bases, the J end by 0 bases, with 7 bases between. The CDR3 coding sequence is TGCGCCAGCAGCGAACAGGCAACTAATGAAAAACTGTTTTTT. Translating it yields CASSEQATNEKLFF.

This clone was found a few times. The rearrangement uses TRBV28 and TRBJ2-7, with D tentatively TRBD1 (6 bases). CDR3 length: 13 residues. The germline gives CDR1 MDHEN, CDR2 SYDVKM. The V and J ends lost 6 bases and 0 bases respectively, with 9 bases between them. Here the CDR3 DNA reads TGTGCCAGCAGCCGGGACAACTCCTACGAGCAGTACTTC. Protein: CASSRDNSYEQYF.

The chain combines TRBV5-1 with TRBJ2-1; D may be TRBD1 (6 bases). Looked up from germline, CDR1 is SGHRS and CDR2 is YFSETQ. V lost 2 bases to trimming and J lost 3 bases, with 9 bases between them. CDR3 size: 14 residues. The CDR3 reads CASSLGQYYNEQFF. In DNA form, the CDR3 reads TGCGCCAGCAGCTTAGGACAGTACTACAATGAGCAGTTCTTC.

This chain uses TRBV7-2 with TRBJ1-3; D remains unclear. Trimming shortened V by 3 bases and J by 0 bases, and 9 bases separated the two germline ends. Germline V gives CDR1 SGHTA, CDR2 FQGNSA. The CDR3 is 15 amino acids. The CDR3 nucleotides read TGTGCCAGCAGCTTTACGGGTCTCTCTGGAAACACCATATATTTT. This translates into CASSFTGLSGNTIYF. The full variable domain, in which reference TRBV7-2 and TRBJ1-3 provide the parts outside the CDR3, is GAGVSQSPSNKVTEKGKDVELRCDPISGHTALYWYRQSLGQGLEFLIYFQGNSAPDKSGLPSDRFSAERTGGSVSTLTIQRTQQEDSAVYLCASSFTGLSGNTIYFGEGSWLTVV.

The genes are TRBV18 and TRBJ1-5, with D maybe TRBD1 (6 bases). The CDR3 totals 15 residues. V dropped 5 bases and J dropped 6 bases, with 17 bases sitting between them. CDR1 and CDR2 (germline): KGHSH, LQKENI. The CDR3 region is CASSSGRGASQPQHF. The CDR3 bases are TGTGCCAGCTCATCAGGGAGGGGGGCCTCTCAGCCCCAGCATTTT.

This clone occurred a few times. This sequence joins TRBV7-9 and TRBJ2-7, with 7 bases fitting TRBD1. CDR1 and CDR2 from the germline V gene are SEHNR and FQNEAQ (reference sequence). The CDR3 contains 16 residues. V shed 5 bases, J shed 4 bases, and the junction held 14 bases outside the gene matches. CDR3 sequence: CASSQELAQGRYEQYF. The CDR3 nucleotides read TGTGCCAGCAGCCAAGAGTTAGCACAGGGGAGATACGAGCAGTACTTC.

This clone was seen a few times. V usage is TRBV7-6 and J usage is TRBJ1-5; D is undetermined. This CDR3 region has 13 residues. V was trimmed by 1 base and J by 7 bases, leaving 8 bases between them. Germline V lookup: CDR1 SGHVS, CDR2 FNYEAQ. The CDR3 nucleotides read TGTGCCAGCAGCTTAGATCTCACCCAGCCCCAGCATTTT. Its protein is CASSLDLTQPQHF.